Shown below are 24 T cell receptor beta chains from a single sample sequenced in a study of cytomegalovirus exposure and HLA in healthy donors. Only in-frame clones appear in the TCRdb table, and some are missing; sequencing was by immunoSEQ multiplex PCR. The sample gives around 130,000 clones, approximately 89% of which show up once; around 3.3% is in the top ten. What was sequenced was PBMCs. These TCRs come from a man aged 25 to 45 in good health and CMV-seronegative.

J is TRBJ2-7 and V is TRBV10-2, with 7 positions matching TRBD1. This CDR3 is 14 amino acids long. Trimming cost V 2 bases and J 3 bases; bases outside gene matches: 4. Germline loops: CDR1 WSHSY, CDR2 SAAADI. CDR3 amino acids: CASSELGQDYEQYF. The CDR3, as DNA: TGCGCCAGCAGTGAGCTTGGACAGGACTACGAGCAGTACTTC.

The chain carries TRBV7-9 and TRBJ1-2, with TRBD1 as a possible D gene (6 bases). This CDR3 is 15 amino acids long. Trimming shortened V by 4 bases and J by 0 bases, and 12 bases separated the two germline ends. The V gene's germline CDR1 is SEHNR and CDR2 FQNEAQ (reference sequence). The CDR3 sequence: CASSSPGVTNYGYTF. The CDR3 region has the DNA TGTGCCAGCAGCTCCCCAGGGGTTACTAACTATGGCTACACCTTC.

This rearrangement joins TRBV4-3 to TRBJ1-3; D remains ambiguous. This CDR3 is built from 17 residues. V gave up 4 bases and J gave up 0 bases, with 16 bases separating them. The germline V gene has CDR1 LGHNA and CDR2 YSLEER. Here the CDR3 reads CASSPSTAALSGNTIYF. CDR3 DNA sequence: TGCGCCAGCAGCCCAAGCACTGCGGCTCTCTCTGGAAACACCATATATTTT.

The J gene is TRBJ1-4, the V gene TRBV18; TRBD1 matches at 7 bases. With 0 bases clipped from V and 5 bases from J, the junction kept 0 bases outside the gene matches. CDR3 length: 14 residues. Looked up from germline, CDR1 is KGHSH and CDR2 is LQKENI. CDR3 amino acids: CASSPPGQNEKLFF. The CDR3 DNA reads as TGTGCCAGCTCACCACCGGGACAGAATGAAAAACTGTTTTTT.

The chain combines TRBV28 with TRBJ1-5; 8 nucleotides match TRBD1. CDR1 and CDR2 (germline): MDHEN, SYDVKM. The CDR3 is 16 amino acids. Unmatched junction bases numbered 8, after V lost 2 bases and J lost 5 bases. CDR3 DNA sequence: TGTGCCAGCAGTTTAGCACAGGGGGAGGCCTATCAGCCCCAGCATTTT. Protein product: CASSLAQGEAYQPQHF.

This chain uses TRBV7-6 with TRBJ2-7; the match to TRBD2 covers 8 bases. CDR3 size: 15 residues. CDR1 SGHVS and CDR2 FNYEAQ come from the germline V gene. Losses at the gene ends were 1 base for V and 3 bases for J; bases not matched to a gene: 5. CDR3 protein: CASSLGPGGDYEQYF. The CDR3 DNA reads TGTGCCAGCAGCTTAGGCCCCGGGGGGGACTACGAGCAGTACTTC.

This clone was recorded once. V and J are TRBV4-3 and TRBJ2-1; weak D call: TRBD2 (6 bases). Looked up from germline, CDR1 is LGHNA and CDR2 is YSLEER. CDR3 length: 15 residues. Between the trimmed V and J ends, which lost 3 bases and 2 bases, there was a span of 11 bases. The CDR3 loop reads CASSQRDGAYNEQFF. In DNA, the CDR3 is TGCGCCAGCAGCCAGCGGGACGGGGCCTACAATGAGCAGTTCTTC.

The chain uses TRBV6-6 and TRBJ2-5; no reliable D call. The germline V gene has CDR1 MNHNY and CDR2 SVGAGI (reference sequence). Trimming removed 4 bases from V and 13 bases from J, with 13 bases in between. The CDR3 consists of 11 residues. Written as DNA, the CDR3 is TGTGCCAGCAGTTCGCGACACCAAGTGTACTTC. The encoded protein is CASSSRHQVYF.

This chain joins TRBV5-4 and TRBJ1-6, with D possibly matching TRBD1 (6 bases). From germline, CDR1 is SGHNT and CDR2 YYREEE (reference sequence). The CDR3 covers 16 residues. Trimming pared 1 base from V and 6 bases from J, leaving 14 bases between. In nucleotides, the CDR3 is TGTGCCAGCAGCTTGCCAGGGGTCCCGGGTAATTCACCCCTCCACTTT. This translates into CASSLPGVPGNSPLHF.

The chain recombines TRBV11-2 with TRBJ2-7; TRBD1 matches at 10 bases. V lost 2 bases to trimming and J lost 3 bases; unmatched junction nucleotides: 7. This CDR3 is 16 amino acids long. CDR1 is SGHAT, CDR2 FQNNGV, per germline. The CDR3 DNA sequence: TGTGCCAGCAGCTTATCGGGACAGGGGTTTGGCTACGAGCAGTACTTC. Its protein is CASSLSGQGFGYEQYF.

This clone has just a few counts. This chain links TRBV28 with TRBJ1-2; D may be TRBD1 (5 bases). Trimming pared 2 bases from V and 8 bases from J, leaving 9 bases between. The CDR3 totals 12 residues. Germline lookup yields CDR1 MDHEN and CDR2 SYDVKM. The CDR3 loop reads CASSLGGLGYTF. The CDR3 DNA is TGTGCCAGCAGTTTAGGGGGACTCGGCTACACCTTC.

CDR3 residues: CASSLAPGGTGELFF. The CDR3 DNA reads TGCGCCAGCAGCTTGGCCCCAGGGGGGACCGGGGAGCTGTTTTTT. The V call is TRBV5-1, the J call TRBJ2-2, with D perhaps TRBD1 (7 bases). The CDR3 is 15 amino acids. Germline loops: CDR1 SGHRS, CDR2 YFSETQ. V was shortened by 0 bases and J by 5 bases, with 11 bases between the two germline ends.

This chain connects TRBV5-1 to TRBJ2-7; tentative D call: TRBD1 (6 bases). Germline V gene sequence: CDR1 SGHRS, CDR2 YFSETQ. The CDR3 loop spans 14 amino acids. Trimming left V 4 bases short and J 2 bases short, with 13 bases between. The CDR3 here is CASSPGTLTYEQYF. The CDR3 region has the DNA TGCGCCAGCAGCCCGGGGACACTTACCTACGAGCAGTACTTC.

This clone was detected once. The V gene is TRBV6-8, the J gene TRBJ2-7; D possibly corresponds to TRBD1 (5 bases). Germline lookup yields CDR1 MNHGY and CDR2 SAAAGT. This CDR3 spans 14 amino acids. V gave up 6 bases and J gave up 5 bases, with 17 bases separating them. CDR3 protein: CASSGPTDFDEQYF. CDR3 nucleotide sequence: TGTGCCAGCAGCGGCCCGACAGATTTCGACGAGCAGTACTTC.

The chain combines TRBV7-9 with TRBJ2-7; 9 nucleotides line up with TRBD1. The germline CDR1 and CDR2 sequences are SEHNR and FQNEAQ (reference sequence). V lost 4 bases to trimming and J lost 3 bases; unmatched junction nucleotides: 1. The CDR3 consists of 13 residues. DNA for the CDR3: TGTGCCAGCAGCTCGACAGGGGGCTACGAGCAGTACTTC. Translating gives CASSSTGGYEQYF.

This sequence joins TRBV5-1 and TRBJ2-3, with 9 bases that match TRBD1. CDR3 length: 16 amino acids. In germline, CDR1 is SGHRS, CDR2 YFSETQ. Trimming took 4 bases from V and 0 from J; bases not matched to a gene: 6. DNA for the CDR3: TGCGCCAGCAGCCCAGGACAGGGGTTTAGCACAGATACGCAGTATTTT. Translation gives CASSPGQGFSTDTQYF.

The V call is TRBV7-9, the J call TRBJ1-1; possibly TRBD1 for D (5 bases). The CDR3 covers 15 residues. CDR1 and CDR2 from the germline V gene are SEHNR and FQNEAQ (reference sequence). V lost 0 bases and J lost 5, with 13 bases in between. The CDR3 bases are TGTGCCAGCAGCTTAGCATATACGGGGGGGACTGAAGCTTTCTTT. This translates into CASSLAYTGGTEAFF.

The chain carries TRBV7-9 and TRBJ2-7; possible D gene TRBD2, 6 bases. From germline, CDR1 is SEHNR and CDR2 FQNEAQ (reference sequence). The CDR3 contains 15 residues. V was cut by 0 bases and J by 3 bases, with 12 bases left in between. CDR3 sequence (DNA): TGTGCCAGCAGCTTAGCGGGGGGTGGTCGCTACGAGCAGTACTTC. Translating gives CASSLAGGGRYEQYF.

The chain is built from TRBV18 and TRBJ1-5; 8 bases match TRBD1. The V gene end was trimmed by 5 bases and the J gene end by 2 bases; junction bases not matched to a gene: 8. This CDR3 is 16 amino acids long. Germline V gene data show CDR1 as KGHSH and CDR2 as LQKENI. CDR3 in amino acids: CASSTEDRDGNQPQHF. The CDR3 nucleotides read TGTGCCAGCTCAACGGAGGACAGGGATGGCAATCAGCCCCAGCATTTT.

The chain joins TRBV4-1 to TRBJ1-2, with 7 positions matching TRBD1. With V trimmed by 2 bases and J by 5 bases, 8 bases remained unmatched. The CDR3 totals 15 residues. CDR1 and CDR2 from the germline V gene are MGHRA and YSYEKL. The CDR3 DNA reads TGCGCCAGCAGCCAAAACAGGGGTAATCGGTATGGCTACACCTTC. It specifies CASSQNRGNRYGYTF.

V usage is TRBV7-9 and J usage is TRBJ1-4, with 7 nucleotides matching TRBD1. This CDR3 is 15 amino acids long. With 5 bases clipped from V and 8 bases from J, the junction kept 11 bases outside the gene matches. CDR1 and CDR2 (germline): SEHNR, FQNEAQ (reference sequence). The CDR3 DNA reads TGTGCCAGCAGCCAGACAGGGTTTGAAGGCGAAAAACTGTTTTTT. Amino acids: CASSQTGFEGEKLFF. Filled out from reference TRBV7-9 and TRBJ1-4, the complete variable domain reads DTGVSQNPRHKITKRGQNVTFRCDPISEHNRLYWYRQTLGQGPEFLTYFQNEAQLEKSRLLSDRFSAERPKGSFSTLEIQRTEQGDSAMYLCASSQTGFEGEKLFFGSGTQLSVL.

This clone was seen just once. The CDR3 coding sequence is TGTGCCAGCAGCCAATGGACAGGGGGTTATGGCTACACCTTC. Translated: CASSQWTGGYGYTF. This chain links TRBV28 with TRBJ1-2; TRBD1 aligns across 10 bases. Per germline, CDR1 MDHEN and CDR2 SYDVKM. Unmatched junction bases numbered 6, after V lost 6 bases and J lost 5 bases. The CDR3 runs to 14 residues.

This chain joins TRBV5-1 and TRBJ2-1, with 7 bases that match TRBD1. CDR1 is SGHRS and CDR2 is YFSETQ in the germline V gene. The CDR3 has 14 residues. Trimming removed 4 bases from V and 10 bases from J; junction bases left unmatched: 11. In nucleotides, the CDR3 is TGCGCCAGCAGCCCGGATGGGACAGCTCAAGAGCAGTTCTTC. This gives the protein CASSPDGTAQEQFF.

This chain connects TRBV28 to TRBJ2-5; D possibly corresponds to TRBD2 (7 bases). V lost 7 bases and J lost 5, with 17 bases in between. The CDR3 length is 14 residues. The germline gives CDR1 MDHEN, CDR2 SYDVKM. The DNA for the CDR3 is TGTGCCAGCACCCTAGGGGGGGGCTGGGAGACCCAGTACTTC. Translating it yields CASTLGGGWETQYF.